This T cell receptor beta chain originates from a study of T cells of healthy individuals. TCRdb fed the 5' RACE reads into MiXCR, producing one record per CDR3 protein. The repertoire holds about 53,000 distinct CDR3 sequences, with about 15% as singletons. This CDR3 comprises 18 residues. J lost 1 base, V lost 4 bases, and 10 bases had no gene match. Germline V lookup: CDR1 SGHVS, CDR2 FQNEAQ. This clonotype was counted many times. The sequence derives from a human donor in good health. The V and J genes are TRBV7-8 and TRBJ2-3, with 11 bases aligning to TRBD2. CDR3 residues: CASSSGASGGRGTDTQYF. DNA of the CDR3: TGTGCCAGCAGCTCCGGGGCTAGCGGGGGGCGGGGCACAGATACGCAGTATTTT.